The 18 T cell receptor beta chains given below trace back to one sample, sequenced in a study of blood T cell repertoires in COVID-19 (dated by TCRdb to the early 2020s). The protocol used for the library was the immunoSEQ multiplex PCR assay. The clones in this table, taken by TCRdb from immuneACCESS, are in-frame only. Not every clone is retained; where verified, under half of the shortfall comes from an unresolved V gene, and the cause of the rest is unknown. For this sample the table gives some 190,000 clones, of which about four fifths were detected only once. The ten top clones hold about 3.2% of the sample. Sequenced sample: PBMCs or T cells enriched from blood (not recorded which). The receptors shown here come from a woman under 40 who had been exposed to COVID-19.

The gene calls are TRBV4-1 and TRBJ1-1; the D gene is possibly TRBD1 (5 bases). V was cut by 2 bases and J by 6 bases, with 19 bases left in between. The CDR3 has 16 residues. Germline V lookup: CDR1 MGHRA, CDR2 YSYEKL. The CDR3 sequence is CASSQRAGGGGPEAFF. CDR3 DNA sequence: TGCGCCAGCAGCCAAAGGGCCGGGGGGGGAGGACCTGAAGCTTTCTTT.

The chain joins TRBV7-3 to TRBJ1-1, with TRBD1 matching 8 bases. The J segment lost 8 bases and the V segment lost 0 bases, leaving 11 bases of the junction unmatched. This CDR3 spans 16 amino acids. Germline lookup yields CDR1 SGHTA and CDR2 FQGTGA. The CDR3 nucleotides are TGTGCCAGCAGCTTAACCGCTTGGGGACAGGCATCGGAAGCTTTCTTT. Encoded protein: CASSLTAWGQASEAFF.

This clone was seen only once. This chain uses TRBV27 with TRBJ1-2; possibly TRBD1 for D (6 bases). The germline gives CDR1 MNHEY, CDR2 SMNVEV (reference sequence). With 3 bases removed from V and 4 bases from J, the gap between germline ends came to 12 bases. CDR3 length: 14 amino acids. As DNA, the CDR3 is TGTGCCAGCAGTTTTAGGGGGACCTTCTATGGCTACACCTTC. Its translation: CASSFRGTFYGYTF.

The J gene is TRBJ1-1, the V gene TRBV10-2; possible D gene TRBD1, 6 bases. Germline V gives CDR1 WSHSY, CDR2 SAAADI. This CDR3 has 12 residues. Trimming removed 8 bases at V and 8 bases at J, with 15 bases between. This CDR3 is CASGGAEQEAFF. The CDR3 DNA reads as TGCGCCAGCGGGGGGGCAGAACAGGAAGCTTTCTTT.

The chain recombines TRBV30 with TRBJ2-1, with TRBD2 matching over 13 bases. The trim removed 1 base at V and 0 bases at J, leaving 3 bases unmatched. The CDR3 spans 17 residues. The germline V gene has CDR1 GTSNPN and CDR2 SVGIG (reference sequence). The CDR3 here is CAWSGLAGGFSYNEQFF. As DNA, the CDR3 is TGTGCCTGGAGTGGACTAGCGGGGGGTTTCTCCTACAATGAGCAGTTCTTC.

V gene TRBV19 combines with J gene TRBJ1-2; D might be TRBD1 (5 bases). The CDR3 consists of 12 residues. V dropped 7 bases and J dropped 2 bases, with 8 bases sitting between them. From germline, CDR1 is LNHDA and CDR2 SQIVND (reference sequence). The CDR3 DNA reads TGTGCCAGTATATCAGGGAACTATGGCTACACCTTC. Its translation: CASISGNYGYTF.

V usage is TRBV23-1 and J usage is TRBJ2-4; TRBD1 might be the D (6 bases). TRBV23-1 is noted as an ORF with a role that remains uncertain. Trimming removed 3 bases from V and 0 bases from J, with 18 bases in between. CDR3 length: 18 residues. Here the CDR3 reads CASSQFGTFELAKNIQYF. The DNA of the CDR3 is TGCGCCAGCAGTCAGTTCGGGACATTTGAACTAGCCAAAAACATTCAGTACTTC.

The chain employs TRBV4-3 and TRBJ1-4, with D possibly being TRBD1 (5 bases). CDR1 is LGHNA and CDR2 is YSLEER in the germline V gene. This CDR3 spans 13 amino acids. Trimming pared 2 bases from V and 12 bases from J, leaving 13 bases between. The CDR3 nucleotides read TGCGCCAGCAGCCAATACACAGGCTACGAACTGTTTTTT. Its translation: CASSQYTGYELFF.

The chain has TRBV9 and TRBJ1-3, with 7 bases lining up with TRBD1. Germline V gene sequence: CDR1 SGDLS, CDR2 YYNGEE. V was clipped by 4 bases and J by 0 bases; unmatched bases: 1. The CDR3 consists of 14 residues. CDR3 DNA: TGTGCCAGCAGCCCAGGGGGCTCTGGAAACACCATATATTTT. Protein sequence: CASSPGGSGNTIYF.

The genes are TRBV7-9 and TRBJ1-4; D is unresolved. V lost 7 bases to trimming and J lost 0 bases, with 6 bases between them. Per the germline V gene, CDR1 is SEHNR and CDR2 is FQNEAQ (reference sequence). The CDR3 loop spans 13 amino acids. The CDR3 is CASTTATNEKLFF. The DNA of the CDR3 is TGTGCCAGCACCACGGCAACTAATGAAAAACTGTTTTTT. Looking up the rest from reference TRBV7-9 and TRBJ1-4 gives the full variable domain: DTGVSQNPRHKITKRGQNVTFRCDPISEHNRLYWYRQTLGQGPEFLTYFQNEAQLEKSRLLSDRFSAERPKGSFSTLEIQRTEQGDSAMYLCASTTATNEKLFFGSGTQLSVL.

The rearrangement links TRBV5-1 to TRBJ2-1, with 9 bases matching TRBD1. Trimming took 2 bases from V and 7 from J; bases not matched to a gene: 10. Germline loops: CDR1 SGHRS, CDR2 YFSETQ. The CDR3 is 16 amino acids. CDR3 DNA sequence: TGCGCCAGCAGCTTCGGTACAGGGGGCGAACGTAATGAGCAGTTCTTC. It specifies CASSFGTGGERNEQFF.

V usage is TRBV24-1 and J usage is TRBJ2-3; 11 bases match TRBD1. V shed 7 bases, J shed 4 bases, and the junction held 6 bases outside the gene matches. CDR1 is KGHDR and CDR2 is SFDVKD in the germline V gene. The CDR3 loop spans 15 amino acids. The CDR3 DNA reads TGTGCCACCAGGAGGGGACAGGGGGATTCAGATACGCAGTATTTT. Translated, it gives CATRRGQGDSDTQYF.

The J gene is TRBJ2-7, the V gene TRBV19; 9 bases match TRBD1. With V trimmed by 3 bases and J by 2 bases, 5 bases remained unmatched. The CDR3 loop spans 15 amino acids. The germline V gene encodes CDR1 LNHDA and CDR2 SQIVND (reference sequence). The DNA of the CDR3 is TGTGCCAGTAGTATCTCGGGACAGGGAACCTACGAGCAGTACTTC. Its translation: CASSISGQGTYEQYF.

The V and J genes are TRBV9 and TRBJ1-2; TRBD1 aligns across 10 bases. The V gene's germline CDR1 is SGDLS and CDR2 YYNGEE. The junction had 2 bases not matched to a gene; V was cut back by 0 bases and J by 3 bases. The length of the CDR3 is 15 residues. This CDR3 reads CASSVVGTGDYGYTF. The CDR3 DNA sequence: TGTGCCAGCAGCGTAGTCGGGACAGGGGACTATGGCTACACCTTC.

V and J are TRBV9 and TRBJ1-1; no definite D call. Germline loops: CDR1 SGDLS, CDR2 YYNGEE. The CDR3 totals 14 residues. The germline V and J ends were trimmed by 4 bases and 1 base, with 11 bases remaining between them. As DNA, the CDR3 is TGTGCCAGCAGCCCTCGGGTGGGGAACACTGAAGCTTTCTTT. Amino acids: CASSPRVGNTEAFF.

For this clone: The sample carries other DNA sequences with the same CDR3. The CDR3, as DNA: TGTGCCAGCAGTTACTCGAGACAAAAGAACACTGAAGCTTTCTTT. Translated: CASSYSRQKNTEAFF. The chain recombines TRBV6-5 with TRBJ1-1; D is ambiguous. The CDR3 runs to 15 residues. The germline V gene has CDR1 MNHEY and CDR2 SVGAGI. The V end lost 0 bases, the J end lost 1 base, and 9 bases lay between the germline ends.

V is TRBV3-1 (or the pseudogene TRBV3-2) and J is TRBJ2-3; 7 bases are a match to TRBD2. CDR3 length: 16 residues. Germline CDR1 is LGHDT and CDR2 is YNNKEL (reference sequence). Unmatched junction bases numbered 13, after V lost 4 bases and J lost 6 bases. CDR3 in DNA: TGTGCCAGCAGCCCCCGGTCAGCGGGGAGAACGGATACGCAGTATTTT. This sequence encodes CASSPRSAGRTDTQYF.

The genes are TRBV12-5 and TRBJ2-3; TRBD1 matches 7 bases. V shed 6 bases and J 3 bases; nucleotides not matched to a gene: 9. CDR1 and CDR2 (germline): LGHNT, FRNRAP. The CDR3 totals 15 residues. The CDR3 is CASGPSGTVTDTQYF. CDR3 in DNA: TGTGCTAGTGGCCCGTCCGGGACAGTTACAGATACGCAGTATTTT.